The next 14 T cell receptor beta chains were all read from a single sample in a study of CD8 T cells in ankylosing spondylitis. Each CDR3 protein gets one entry after TCRdb re-called the 5' RACE reads with MiXCR. The sample carries some 800,000 distinct CDR3 sequences, about 10% recorded once. Their recognized antigens are unknown. Notes on the study in general: There was a TCR beta motif, made of several highly homologous variants, that appeared characteristic of ankylosing spondylitis blood.

Sequenced input: blood, either unsorted or a sorted T cell fraction (not recorded which). The receptors here all came from a male donor with ankylosing spondylitis.

The CDR3 DNA sequence: TGTGCCAGCAGCCAAGATTGGTCTAGCCTCTACGAGCAGTACTTC. Its translation is CASSQDWSSLYEQYF. This chain joins TRBV4-2 and TRBJ2-7; possibly TRBD2 for D (5 bases). The CDR3 contains 15 residues. Germline assignment: CDR1 LGHNA and CDR2 YNFKEQ. Trimming removed 0 bases at V and 3 bases at J, with 12 bases between.

This clonotype was seen only a few times. The chain combines TRBV5-1 with TRBJ2-3; D is undetermined. The CDR3 has 14 residues. The V end was cut by 3 bases, the J end by 4 bases, with 12 bases between. Germline lookup yields CDR1 SGHRS and CDR2 YFSETQ. In DNA form, the CDR3 reads TGCGCCAGCAGCTCAGATGTAGTGCCAGATACGCAGTATTTT. This translates into CASSSDVVPDTQYF.

This chain joins TRBV6-2 or TRBV6-3 and TRBJ2-7; no reliable D call. The V end was cut by 7 bases, the J end by 0 bases, with 13 bases between. The length of the CDR3 is 14 residues. The germline gives CDR1 MNHEY, CDR2 SVGEGT. The chain's CDR3 is CASTDPPSSYEQYF. The CDR3, as DNA: TGTGCCAGCACCGACCCCCCTAGCTCCTACGAGCAGTACTTC.

This clonotype has at least ten counts. This chain joins TRBV20-1 and TRBJ1-1; no clear D. The CDR3 is made up of 11 amino acids. Trimming stripped 6 bases from V and 6 bases from J, with 11 bases between. Germline CDR1 DFQATT, CDR2 SNEGSKA (reference sequence). The DNA for the CDR3 is TGCAGTGCCCTCGGACCCCCTGAAGCTTTCTTT. Translating gives CSALGPPEAFF.

This clonotype was observed a handful of times. The chain uses TRBV18 and TRBJ1-1; 7 nucleotides line up with TRBD1. After removal of 3 bases from V and 4 bases from J, the junction contained 5 bases not matched to a gene. This CDR3 spans 14 amino acids. Germline CDR1 is KGHSH and CDR2 is LQKENI. CDR3 nucleotides: TGTGCCAGCTCACCGGGGACAGTTATCACTGAAGCTTTCTTT. It translates to CASSPGTVITEAFF.

The sample holds a few counts of this clonotype. The V and J genes are TRBV4-3 and TRBJ1-1; D gene unclear. The CDR3 sequence is 16 residues long. V shed 1 base and J shed 0 bases, with 12 bases lying between them. Germline V gene data show CDR1 as LGHNA and CDR2 as YSLEER. The CDR3 DNA is TGCGCCAGCAGCCAAGCGTACGTCCGCCTGAACACTGAAGCTTTCTTT. This gives the protein CASSQAYVRLNTEAFF.

This clonotype has a handful of counts. The genes are TRBV5-1 and TRBJ1-1, with D possibly matching TRBD1 (5 bases). Germline lookup yields CDR1 SGHRS and CDR2 YFSETQ. V was shortened by 1 base and J by 5 bases, with 12 bases between the two germline ends. The CDR3 sequence is 14 residues long. CDR3 in amino acids: CASSLMKWGTEAFF. The DNA of the CDR3 is TGCGCCAGCAGCTTGATGAAGTGGGGGACTGAAGCTTTCTTT.

This clonotype was seen a handful of times. The chain uses TRBV7-2 and TRBJ2-3; D is perhaps TRBD1 or TRBD2 (5 bases each). V shed 4 bases and J shed 4 bases, with 12 bases lying between them. Looked up from germline, CDR1 is SGHTA and CDR2 is FQGNSA. The CDR3 totals 14 residues. The CDR3 spells CASSSQRGPDTQYF. The CDR3 coding sequence is TGTGCCAGCAGCTCACAAAGGGGACCAGATACGCAGTATTTT.

The chain is built from TRBV7-9 and TRBJ1-2; 8 bases agree with TRBD1. Trimming cost V 5 bases and J 8 bases; bases outside gene matches: 16. The germline gives CDR1 SEHNR, CDR2 FQNEAQ (reference sequence). The CDR3 contains 16 residues. The CDR3: CASSPPLVDRDGGYTF. In DNA form, the CDR3 reads TGTGCCAGCAGCCCCCCCTTGGTGGACAGGGACGGGGGCTACACCTTC.

In the case of this clonotype: A much larger clonotype is one base distant, so this may be a read error. The chain joins TRBV30 to TRBJ2-5; TRBD1 matches at 7 bases. V shed 7 bases and J 5 bases; nucleotides not matched to a gene: 10. Germline loops: CDR1 GTSNPN, CDR2 SVGIG (reference sequence). This CDR3 has 13 residues. The CDR3 region has the DNA TGTGCCTTGGGCCGACAGGGCGAGGAGACCCAGTACTTC. As protein: CALGRQGEETQYF.

This clonotype was detected many times. In DNA, the CDR3 is TGCAGCGTGCTATTTTACGAGCAGTACTTC. Encoded protein: CSVLFYEQYF. The rearrangement uses TRBV29-1 and TRBJ2-7; no reliable D call. CDR3 size: 10 residues. V shed 6 bases and J shed 4 bases, with 7 bases lying between them. CDR1 is SQVTM and CDR2 is ANQGSEA in the germline V gene.

This clonotype was observed a few times. The V call is TRBV6-1, the J call TRBJ2-1; D possibly corresponds to TRBD1 (5 bases). Trimming cost V 6 bases and J 0 bases, with 12 bases left between them. The V gene's germline CDR1 is MNHNS and CDR2 SASEGT. The CDR3 consists of 15 residues. This chain's CDR3 is CASRPDTSSYNEQFF. The CDR3 DNA reads TGTGCCAGCAGACCGGACACGAGCTCCTACAATGAGCAGTTCTTC.

There are a few counts of this clonotype. CDR3 sequence (DNA): TGCAGTGCTAGGATTAGCGGGGGCCGTTACAATGAGCAGTTCTTC. Translation: CSARISGGRYNEQFF. V and J are TRBV20-1 and TRBJ2-1; 9 bases agree with TRBD2. The CDR3 is 15 amino acids. The germline V gene has CDR1 DFQATT and CDR2 SNEGSKA (reference sequence). Trimming cost V 3 bases and J 4 bases; bases outside gene matches: 7.

This clonotype occurred many times. This rearrangement joins TRBV20-1 to TRBJ2-3; 8 positions match TRBD1. Germline V gene data show CDR1 as DFQATT and CDR2 as SNEGSKA (reference sequence). This CDR3 region has 14 residues. With 4 bases clipped from V and 4 bases from J, the junction kept 7 bases outside the gene matches. CDR3 DNA: TGCAGTGCTATTTCAGGGGGCTGGCCAGATACGCAGTATTTT. Protein product: CSAISGGWPDTQYF.